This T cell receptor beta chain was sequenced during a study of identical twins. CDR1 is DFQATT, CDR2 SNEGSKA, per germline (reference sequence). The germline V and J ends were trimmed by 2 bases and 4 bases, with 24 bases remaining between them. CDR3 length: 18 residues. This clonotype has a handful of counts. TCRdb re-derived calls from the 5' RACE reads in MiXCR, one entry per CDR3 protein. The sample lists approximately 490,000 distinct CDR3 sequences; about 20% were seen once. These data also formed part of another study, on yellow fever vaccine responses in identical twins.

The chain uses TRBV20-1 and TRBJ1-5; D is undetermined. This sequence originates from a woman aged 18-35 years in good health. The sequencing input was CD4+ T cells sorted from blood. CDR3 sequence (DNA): TGCAGTGCTAGACGGCGCAGCTTTGTTAGGGCAAGGAATCAGCCCCAGCATTTT. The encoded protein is CSARRRSFVRARNQPQHF.